This TCR beta chain originates from a study of OX40 agonist ivuxolimab in advanced cancers. Study overall: Prior anti-PD-1, anti-PD-L1 or anti-CTLA-4 therapy did not bar entry, and around 39% had some.

Study-wide results and caveats: CD4+ and CD8+ blood T cells expanded clonally by week 6 at 0.1 to 3.0 mg/kg.

Method: immunoSEQ multiplex PCR; TCRdb's copy keeps in-frame clones and lacks some. This sample has about 86,000 clones, with 87% found just once. V was pared by 1 base and J by 6 bases, with 9 bases between. The CDR3 length is 14 residues. Germline CDR1 and CDR2: LNHNV and YYDKDF (reference sequence). A note on this clone: What it binds is not known.

Sequences were derived from CD4+ or CD8+ T cells sorted from blood, sampled in a trial of the OX40 agonist ivuxolimab. The sequence derives from an adult with an advanced solid tumor such as melanoma, head and neck, liver or kidney cancer. This chain joins TRBV15 and TRBJ1-4; D might be TRBD1 (5 bases). The CDR3 sequence: CATSRVGVDEKLFF. CDR3 nucleotides: TGTGCCACCAGCAGAGTAGGGGTGGATGAAAAACTGTTTTTT.